The rows below give T cell receptor beta chains drawn from one sample of a study of blood T cell repertoires in COVID-19. The protocol was immunoSEQ multiplex PCR, while the TCRdb copy is restricted to in-frame clones and leaves out a portion. This table has 150,000 to 200,000 clones, around 85% appearing once. Sequencing was done on a sample of peripheral blood. The receptors come from a human donor in a cohort sampled during active COVID-19. Each CDR3 is given with its conserved first and last residue. Each record gives: J gene, V gene, clone size, D gene, CDR3 length, CDR3 protein, CDR3 DNA. The D gene is left open where the match is weak. Part of the rows lack a size; the others show once, few, many or a class for expanded clones.

>TRBJ2-7|TRBV9|-|-|13
CASSVGWGDEQYF
TGTGCCAGCAGCGTAGGCTGGGGGGACGAGCAGTACTTC
>TRBJ2-7|TRBV6-5|few|-|13
CASSAASGHEQYF
TGTGCCAGCAGCGCCGCCTCAGGCCACGAGCAGTACTTC
>TRBJ1-3|TRBV11-2|-|TRBD1|17
CASSSFARQGGGNTIYF
TGTGCCAGCAGCTCCTTCGCAAGACAGGGCGGTGGAAACACCATATATTTT
>TRBJ2-7|TRBV28|-|TRBD2|16
CASSTFQREGRYEQYF
TGTGCCAGCAGTACTTTCCAGCGGGAGGGACGCTACGAGCAGTACTTC
>TRBJ1-1|TRBV30|-|-|13
CAWSVRMNTEAFF
TGTGCCTGGAGTGTCAGGATGAACACTGAAGCTTTCTTT
>TRBJ2-7|TRBV18|-|-|14
CASSTSGRSYEQYF
TGTGCCAGCTCAACCAGCGGGCGCTCCTACGAGCAGTACTTC
>TRBJ1-1|TRBV15|-|-|13
CATSRDWAGEAFF
TGTGCCACCAGCAGAGATTGGGCAGGGGAAGCTTTCTTT
>TRBJ2-1|TRBV28|-|TRBD2|18
CASSGQRITSGGADEQFF
TGTGCCAGCAGCGGCCAGCGGATAACTAGCGGGGGGGCCGATGAGCAGTTCTTC
>TRBJ2-1|TRBV10-1|-|TRBD2|13
CASSESGLAGQFF
TGCGCCAGCAGTGAGTCAGGACTAGCGGGGCAGTTCTTC
>TRBJ1-1|TRBV29-1|-|-|15
CSVQKGVGENTEAFF
TGCAGCGTCCAAAAGGGGGTAGGGGAGAACACTGAAGCTTTCTTT
>TRBJ1-6|TRBV19|-|-|12
CASRILISPLHF
TGTGCCAGTAGAATCCTAATTTCACCCCTCCACTTT
>TRBJ2-7|TRBV27|-|TRBD2|20
CASSFRWARGGLAGRYEQYF
TGTGCCAGCAGTTTTCGGTGGGCCCGGGGAGGACTAGCGGGAAGGTACGAGCAGTACTTC
>TRBJ2-7|TRBV6-1|-|-|13
CASSEGLTYEQYF
TGTGCCAGCAGTGAGGGCCTTACCTACGAGCAGTACTTC
>TRBJ1-2|TRBV29-1|-|TRBD1|11
CSVDRGGGYTF
TGCAGCGTTGACAGAGGGGGCGGCTACACCTTC
>TRBJ2-2|TRBV13|-|TRBD2|14
CASSPGLDQGELFF
TGTGCCAGCAGCCCGGGACTAGACCAGGGGGAGCTGTTTTTT
>TRBJ1-4|TRBV6-6|-|TRBD1|17
CASSPLRQGTTNEKLFF
TGTGCCAGCAGTCCACTCCGACAGGGGACAACTAATGAAAAACTGTTTTTT
>TRBJ2-1|TRBV18|-|TRBD2|18
CASSPETSGTSSYNEQFF
TGTGCCAGCTCACCCGAGACTAGCGGGACTAGCTCCTACAATGAGCAGTTCTTC
>TRBJ2-7|TRBV7-9|once|-|14
CASSLQVPTGEQYF
TGTGCCAGCAGTCTACAGGTACCCACTGGCGAGCAGTACTTC
>TRBJ2-7|TRBV28|-|-|12
CASSETGREQYF
TGTGCCAGCAGTGAAACAGGGCGCGAGCAGTACTTC
>TRBJ2-3|TRBV4-3|-|TRBD2|16
CASSRQTSGGTDTQYF
TGCGCCAGCAGCCGTCAGACTAGCGGGGGAACAGATACGCAGTATTTT
>TRBJ1-5|TRBV5-6|-|TRBD1|14
CASSRTGRNQPQHF
TGTGCCAGCAGCCGGACAGGGAGAAATCAGCCCCAGCATTTT
>TRBJ1-2|TRBV12-3/TRBV12-4|-|TRBD1|12
CASSFLGGGYTF
TGTGCCAGCAGCTTCTTAGGGGGCGGCTACACCTTC
>TRBJ2-7|TRBV10-2|-|-|16
CASSEKDRGSSYEQYF
TGCGCCAGCAGTGAGAAGGATAGGGGGTCCTCCTACGAGCAGTACTTC
>TRBJ2-7|TRBV6-5|-|TRBD1|13
CASPGQGNYEQYF
TGTGCCAGCCCAGGACAGGGGAACTACGAGCAGTACTTC
>TRBJ1-5|TRBV28|few|-|11
CASEANRAQHF
TGTGCCAGCGAGGCGAACAGGGCCCAGCATTTT
>TRBJ1-1|TRBV2|few|-|11
CASQRATEAFF
TGTGCCAGCCAAAGAGCCACTGAAGCTTTCTTT
>TRBJ2-3|TRBV2|-|-|16
CASSDSYRPSTDTQYF
TGTGCCAGCAGTGACTCTTACAGGCCAAGCACAGATACGCAGTATTTT
>TRBJ1-2|TRBV4-3|-|-|15
CASSQDVGGAGGYTF
TGCGCCAGCAGCCAAGATGTTGGGGGGGCCGGAGGCTACACCTTC
>TRBJ2-7|TRBV27|-|TRBD1|14
CASSLIRGQYEQYF
TGTGCCAGCAGTCTGATCAGGGGGCAGTACGAGCAGTACTTC